Listed below are T cell receptor beta chains from one sample, sequenced in a study of human T cells and chemical hapten exposure. Each CDR3 protein gets one entry after TCRdb re-called the RACE reads with MiXCR. The sample consists of 25,000 to 35,000 distinct CDR3 sequences, 5% to 6.5% of them appearing once. Sequencing used whole blood, obtained in connection with sensitization to the hapten diphenylcyclopropenone (DPC). These receptors were taken from a man younger than 40 with alopecia areata. Some clones in this sample may be carry-over from other donors' samples. Each CDR3 is given without its conserved first and last residue.

V | CDR3
TRBV28 | ATRTSGRDTQY
TRBV19 | ASSTAGPQSSYNEQF
TRBV29-1 | SVETQGRMNTEAF
TRBV27 | ASSTTGSIQPQH
TRBV7-2 | ASSLASPGNTDTQY
TRBV24-1 | ATSAGSYNEQF
TRBV6-2/TRBV6-3 | ASSTPGQGAYEQY
TRBV15 | ATSAQGDGGTEAF
TRBV7-2 | ASRSTGGEETQY
TRBV7-2 | ASSRDTSEQPQH
TRBV29-1 | SVEDYDSRDRVNTEAF
TRBV11-3 | ASSPRSLSGHEQF
TRBV20-1 | SARNVWGRGTEAF
TRBV2 | ASPGAQSYGYT
TRBV5-4 | ASSSLAGVGTDTQY
TRBV3-1 | ASSQGRQGES
TRBV11-3 | ASSLGGAGANVLT
TRBV7-8 | ASSLTSGRNEQF
TRBV11-3 | ASSSDRGPSSGANVLT
TRBV29-1 | SAIRDSTYGYT
TRBV14 | ASSLWGYNEQF
TRBV27 | ASSLLDSNTEAF
TRBV19 | ASSIRSSWGTDTQY
TRBV28 | ASSHEITQY